The T cell receptor (beta chain) under discussion was sequenced for a study of STAT5B mutations in CD4+ large granular lymphocyte leukemia. Study-level results: Compared with healthy controls (2/35), patient top clones favored TRBV06 (8/27).

TCRdb keeps only in-frame clones here, not all; method: immunoSEQ multiplex PCR. The sample records tens of thousands of clones, 79% being singletons. V shed 8 bases, J shed 7 bases, and the junction held 12 bases outside the gene matches. The germline V gene has CDR1 LNHDA and CDR2 SQIVND (reference sequence). This CDR3 spans 15 amino acids. A word on this clone: Its antigen is unidentified.

Material for sequencing was CD4+ T cells from blood buffy coats. This chain joins TRBV19 and TRBJ2-1; 9 positions match TRBD2. The receptor was derived from a human donor in good health. The CDR3 here is CASLGPGLAINEQFF. CDR3 bases: TGTGCCAGTCTGGGACCCGGACTAGCGATAAATGAGCAGTTCTTC.